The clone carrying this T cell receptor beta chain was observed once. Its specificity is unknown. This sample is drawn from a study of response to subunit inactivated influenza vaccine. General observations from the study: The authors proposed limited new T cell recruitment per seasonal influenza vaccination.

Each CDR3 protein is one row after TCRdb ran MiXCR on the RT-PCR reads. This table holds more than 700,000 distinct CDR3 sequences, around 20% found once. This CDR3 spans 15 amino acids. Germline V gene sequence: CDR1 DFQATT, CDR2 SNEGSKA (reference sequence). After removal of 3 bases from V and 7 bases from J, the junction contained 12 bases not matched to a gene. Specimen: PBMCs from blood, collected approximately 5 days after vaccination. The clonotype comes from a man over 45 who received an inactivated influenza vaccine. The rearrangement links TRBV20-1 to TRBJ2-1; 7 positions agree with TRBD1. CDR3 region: CSASDAGPGGNEQFF. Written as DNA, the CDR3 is TGCAGTGCTAGCGACGCGGGCCCAGGGGGAAATGAGCAGTTCTTC.